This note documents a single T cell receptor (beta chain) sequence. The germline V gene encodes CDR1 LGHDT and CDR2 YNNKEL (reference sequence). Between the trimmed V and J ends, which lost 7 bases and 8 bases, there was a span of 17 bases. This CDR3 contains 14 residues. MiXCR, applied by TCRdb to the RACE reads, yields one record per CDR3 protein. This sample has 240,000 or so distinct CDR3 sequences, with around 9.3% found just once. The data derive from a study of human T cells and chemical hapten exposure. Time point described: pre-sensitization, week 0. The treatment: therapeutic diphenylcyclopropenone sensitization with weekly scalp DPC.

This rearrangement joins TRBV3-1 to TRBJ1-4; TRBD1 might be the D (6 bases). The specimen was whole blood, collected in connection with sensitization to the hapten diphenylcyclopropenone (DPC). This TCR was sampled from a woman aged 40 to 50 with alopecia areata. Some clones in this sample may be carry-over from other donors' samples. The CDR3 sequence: CASNGGGSGEKLFF. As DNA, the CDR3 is TGTGCCAGCAATGGCGGGGGCAGTGGAGAAAAACTGTTTTTT.